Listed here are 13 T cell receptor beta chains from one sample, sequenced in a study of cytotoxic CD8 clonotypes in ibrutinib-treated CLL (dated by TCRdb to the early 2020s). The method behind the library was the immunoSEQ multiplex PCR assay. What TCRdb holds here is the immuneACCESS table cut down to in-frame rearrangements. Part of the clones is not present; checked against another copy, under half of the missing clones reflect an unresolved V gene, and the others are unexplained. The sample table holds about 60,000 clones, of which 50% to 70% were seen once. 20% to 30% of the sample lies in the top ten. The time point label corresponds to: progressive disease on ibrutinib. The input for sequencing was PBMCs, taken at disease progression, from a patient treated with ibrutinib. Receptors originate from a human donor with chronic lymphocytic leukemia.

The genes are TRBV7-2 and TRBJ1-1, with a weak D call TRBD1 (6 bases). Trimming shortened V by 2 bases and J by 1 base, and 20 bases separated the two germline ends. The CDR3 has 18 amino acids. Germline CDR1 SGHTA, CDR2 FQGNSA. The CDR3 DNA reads TGTGCCAGCAGCTTACAACGTCTCAGCTTGGGGGCGAACACTGAAGCTTTCTTT. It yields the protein CASSLQRLSLGANTEAFF.

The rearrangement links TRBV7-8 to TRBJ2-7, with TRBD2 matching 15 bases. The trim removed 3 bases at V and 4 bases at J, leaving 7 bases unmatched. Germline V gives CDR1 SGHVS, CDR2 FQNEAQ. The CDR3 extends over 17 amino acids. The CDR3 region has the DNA TGTGCCAGCAGCTTCTTCGGACTAGCGGGGGGGCGATACGAGCAGTACTTC. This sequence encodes CASSFFGLAGGRYEQYF.

CDR3 DNA sequence: TGTGCCATCAGTGACCTGGGAGGTGTAGATACGCAGTATTTT. It codes for CAISDLGGVDTQYF. The chain has TRBV10-3 and TRBJ2-3, with D perhaps matching TRBD2 (6 bases). This CDR3 comprises 14 residues. V was clipped by 3 bases and J by 5 bases, with 12 bases between them. The V gene's germline CDR1 is ENHRY and CDR2 SYGVKD.

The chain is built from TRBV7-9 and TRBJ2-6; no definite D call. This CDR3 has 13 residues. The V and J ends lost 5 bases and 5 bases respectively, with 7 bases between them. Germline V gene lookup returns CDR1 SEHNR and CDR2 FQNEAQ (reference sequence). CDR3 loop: CASSQSRANVLTF. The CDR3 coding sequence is TGTGCCAGCAGCCAAAGTCGGGCCAACGTCCTGACTTTC.

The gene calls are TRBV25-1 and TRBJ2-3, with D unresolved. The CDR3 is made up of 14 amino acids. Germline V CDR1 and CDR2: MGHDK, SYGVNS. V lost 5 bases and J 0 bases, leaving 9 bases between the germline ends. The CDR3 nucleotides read TGTGCCAGCAGTCGGACGGCTAGCACAGATACGCAGTATTTT. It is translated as CASSRTASTDTQYF.

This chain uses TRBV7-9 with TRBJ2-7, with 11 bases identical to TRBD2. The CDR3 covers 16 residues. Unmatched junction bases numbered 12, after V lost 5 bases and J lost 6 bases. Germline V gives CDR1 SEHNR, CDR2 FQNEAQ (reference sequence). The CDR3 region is CASSPSTSGRDFEQYF. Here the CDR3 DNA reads TGTGCCAGCAGCCCCAGTACTAGCGGGAGAGACTTCGAGCAGTACTTC. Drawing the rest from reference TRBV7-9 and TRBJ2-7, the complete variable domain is DTGVSQNPRHKITKRGQNVTFRCDPISEHNRLYWYRQTLGQGPEFLTYFQNEAQLEKSRLLSDRFSAERPKGSFSTLEIQRTEQGDSAMYLCASSPSTSGRDFEQYFGPGTRLTVT.

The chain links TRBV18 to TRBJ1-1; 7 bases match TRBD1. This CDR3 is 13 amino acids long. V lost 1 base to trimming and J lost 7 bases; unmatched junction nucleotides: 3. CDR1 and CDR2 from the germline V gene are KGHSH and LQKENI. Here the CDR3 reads CASSPQDRHEAFF. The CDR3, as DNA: TGTGCCAGCTCACCACAGGACAGGCATGAAGCTTTCTTT. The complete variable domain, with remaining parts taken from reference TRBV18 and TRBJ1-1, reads NAGVMQNPRHLVRRRGQEARLRCSPMKGHSHVYWYRQLPEEGLKFMVYLQKENIIDESGMPKERFSAEFPKEGPSILRIQQVVRGDSAAYFCASSPQDRHEAFFGQGTRLTVV.

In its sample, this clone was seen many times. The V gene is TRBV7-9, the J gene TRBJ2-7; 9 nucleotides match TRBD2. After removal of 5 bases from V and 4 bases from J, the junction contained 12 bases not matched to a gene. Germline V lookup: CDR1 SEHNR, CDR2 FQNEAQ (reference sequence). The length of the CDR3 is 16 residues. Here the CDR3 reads CASSHRVAGVVYEQYF. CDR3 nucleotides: TGTGCCAGCAGCCACCGGGTAGCGGGAGTTGTTTACGAGCAGTACTTC.

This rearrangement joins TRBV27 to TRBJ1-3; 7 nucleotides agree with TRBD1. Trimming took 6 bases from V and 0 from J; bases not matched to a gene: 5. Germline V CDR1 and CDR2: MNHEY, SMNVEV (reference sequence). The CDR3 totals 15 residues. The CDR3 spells CASSPTGHSGNTIYF. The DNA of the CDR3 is TGTGCCAGCAGCCCGACAGGGCACTCTGGAAACACCATATATTTT.

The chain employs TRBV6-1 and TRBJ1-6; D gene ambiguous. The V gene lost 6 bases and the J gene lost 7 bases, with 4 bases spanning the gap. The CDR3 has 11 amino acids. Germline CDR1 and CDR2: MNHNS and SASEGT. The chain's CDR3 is CASRGNSPLHF. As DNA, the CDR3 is TGTGCCAGCAGAGGGAATTCACCCCTCCACTTT.

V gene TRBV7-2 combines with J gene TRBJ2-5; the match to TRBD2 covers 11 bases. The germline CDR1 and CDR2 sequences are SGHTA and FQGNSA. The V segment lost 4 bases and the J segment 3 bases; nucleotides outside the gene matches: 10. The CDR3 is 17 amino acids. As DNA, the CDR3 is TGTGCCAGCAGCTCCCTTAGGGGGGGACTAGCGGAAGAGACCCAGTACTTC. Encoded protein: CASSSLRGGLAEETQYF.

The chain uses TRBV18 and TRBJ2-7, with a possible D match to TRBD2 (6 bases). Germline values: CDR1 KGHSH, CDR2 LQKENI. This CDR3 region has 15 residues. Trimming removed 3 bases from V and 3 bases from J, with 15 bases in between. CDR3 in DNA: TGTGCCAGCTCACCCCCGCTTAGCGGTAGCTACGAGCAGTACTTC. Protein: CASSPPLSGSYEQYF.

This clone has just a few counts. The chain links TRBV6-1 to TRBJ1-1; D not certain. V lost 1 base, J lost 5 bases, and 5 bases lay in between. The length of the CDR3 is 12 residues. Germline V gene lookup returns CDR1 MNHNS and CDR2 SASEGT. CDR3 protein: CASSEGRTEAFF. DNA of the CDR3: TGTGCCAGCAGTGAAGGGAGGACTGAAGCTTTCTTT.